The rows below give T cell receptor beta chains drawn from one sample of a study of cytomegalovirus exposure and HLA in healthy donors. The assay was immunoSEQ multiplex PCR, and TCRdb's table has in-frame clones only and misses some. Of about 170,000 clones listed, around four fifths are singletons. Sequenced material: PBMCs. The receptors here all came from a female donor in good health and CMV-seronegative. Both conserved end residues are part of each CDR3. The D gene is left open where the match is weak. Not all rows give a size; the values are once, few, many and, for expanded clones, a class.

d_gene | j_gene | v_gene | abundance | CDR3aa | CDR3nt
TRBD1 | TRBJ1-2 | TRBV5-6 | few | CASSWTGHGYTF | TGTGCCAGCAGCTGGACAGGGCATGGCTACACCTTC
. | TRBJ2-7 | TRBV5-8 | . | CASSRVSGYEQYF | TGTGCCAGCAGCCGTGTTAGCGGCTACGAGCAGTACTTC
TRBD1 | TRBJ1-3 | TRBV10-3 | . | CAISEPDRGKNTIYF | TGTGCCATCAGTGAGCCTGACAGGGGAAAAAACACCATATATTTT
TRBD2 | TRBJ2-7 | TRBV23-1 | . | CASSHSCREDEQYF | TGCGCCAGCAGTCATAGTTGTCGGGAGGACGAGCAGTACTTC
TRBD2 | TRBJ2-5 | TRBV7-3 | . | CASSLRPSGSKETQYF | TGTGCCAGCAGCTTAAGGCCTAGCGGGAGTAAAGAGACCCAGTACTTC
TRBD1 | TRBJ2-7 | TRBV6-5 | . | CASRNGQGAYEQYF | TGTGCCAGCAGAAACGGACAGGGGGCCTACGAGCAGTACTTC
TRBD1 | TRBJ1-1 | TRBV18 | . | CASSPRDRANTEAFF | TGTGCCAGCTCACCCCGGGACAGGGCGAACACTGAAGCTTTCTTT
. | TRBJ2-5 | TRBV5-4 | once | CASSFYREETQYF | TGTGCCAGCAGCTTCTACAGGGAAGAGACCCAGTACTTC
. | TRBJ2-7 | TRBV15 | . | CATSKTRAYEQYF | TGTGCCACCAGTAAGACTAGAGCCTACGAGCAGTACTTC
TRBD2 | TRBJ2-7 | TRBV18 | . | CASSPPIGGGPNEQYF | TGTGCCAGCTCACCACCGATCGGGGGGGGCCCCAACGAGCAGTACTTC
TRBD1 | TRBJ1-6 | TRBV19 | . | CASRTSQQGNSPLHF | TGTGCCAGTAGGACGTCACAACAGGGGAACTCACCCCTCCACTTT
. | TRBJ2-1 | TRBV12-2 | . | CASRTGGPGLREQFF | TGTGCAAGTCGCACGGGGGGGCCAGGTCTTCGTGAGCAGTTCTTC
. | TRBJ2-2 | TRBV6-1 | . | CASRQGWNGELFF | TGTGCCAGCAGACAGGGTTGGAACGGGGAGCTGTTTTTT
. | TRBJ2-7 | TRBV6-1 | . | CASSEAGAGAYEQYF | TGTGCCAGCAGTGAAGCTGGGGCTGGGGCCTACGAGCAGTACTTC
. | TRBJ1-5 | TRBV30 | few | CAWSVSGRRGSQPQHF | TGTGCCTGGAGTGTTAGTGGGCGGAGGGGCTCTCAGCCCCAGCATTTT
TRBD2 | TRBJ2-3 | TRBV5-1 | . | CASSLGLAGPSTDTQYF | TGCGCCAGCAGCCTAGGACTAGCGGGACCTAGCACAGATACGCAGTATTTT
TRBD1 | TRBJ1-2 | TRBV5-8 | . | CASSLAGRDSFYGYTF | TGTGCCAGCAGCTTGGCCGGAAGGGACAGCTTCTATGGCTACACCTTC
. | TRBJ2-1 | TRBV9 | . | CASSVGGALYNEQFF | TGTGCCAGCAGCGTAGGCGGGGCTCTCTACAATGAGCAGTTCTTC
. | TRBJ1-1 | TRBV7-9 | . | CASSPDTRNTEAFF | TGTGCCAGCAGCCCCGATACAAGAAACACTGAAGCTTTCTTT
. | TRBJ1-2 | TRBV4-1 | . | CASSQDARGAQVYGYTF | TGCGCCAGCAGCCAAGATGCCCGGGGGGCGCAGGTCTATGGCTACACCTTC
. | TRBJ1-4 | TRBV27 | . | CASSYLGGSAKLFF | TGTGCCAGCAGTTACTTAGGGGGTAGTGCAAAACTGTTTTTT
TRBD1 | TRBJ2-7 | TRBV19 | many | CASRDRVNEQYF | TGTGCCAGCAGGGACAGGGTAAACGAGCAGTACTTC
TRBD1 | TRBJ1-2 | TRBV5-1 | . | CASSLGTGLYGYTF | TGCGCCAGCAGCCTAGGGACAGGGCTGTATGGCTACACCTTC
. | TRBJ2-7 | TRBV5-5 | . | CASSLGGPRYEQYF | TGTGCCAGCAGCTTGGGAGGCCCACGATACGAGCAGTACTTC
. | TRBJ2-1 | TRBV7-2 | . | CASSYSGHYNEQFF | TGTGCCAGCAGCTATAGCGGCCACTACAATGAGCAGTTCTTC
. | TRBJ2-7 | TRBV14 | . | CASSLRAGVTIAYEQYF | TGTGCCAGCAGCCTGAGGGCAGGGGTAACTATCGCCTACGAGCAGTACTTC
. | TRBJ1-1 | TRBV7-3 | few | CASSFGGPSEAFF | TGTGCCAGCAGCTTTGGGGGCCCAAGCGAAGCTTTCTTT
. | TRBJ2-7 | TRBV5-1 | . | CASSRGSGSRYEQYF | TGCGCCAGCAGCAGGGGGTCGGGCAGCCGGTACGAGCAGTACTTC
TRBD1 | TRBJ1-5 | TRBV23-1 | . | CASSPIPTWTGPNQPQHF | TGCGCCAGCAGTCCTATTCCTACCTGGACAGGGCCGAATCAGCCCCAGCATTTT
. | TRBJ1-1 | TRBV27 | few | CASTNPQNTEAFF | TGTGCCAGCACTAACCCTCAGAACACTGAAGCTTTCTTT
TRBD2 | TRBJ2-7 | TRBV4-2 | . | CASSSWTSGRYGEQYF | TGTGCCAGCAGCTCCTGGACTAGCGGGAGGTACGGCGAGCAGTACTTC
. | TRBJ2-1 | TRBV9 | . | CASAMSVDRGGADEQFF | TGTGCCAGCGCAATGTCAGTCGATCGTGGGGGCGCCGATGAGCAGTTCTTC
. | TRBJ1-1 | TRBV6-5 | few | CASSYSKGDTEAFF | TGTGCCAGCAGTTACTCGAAGGGAGACACTGAAGCTTTCTTT
TRBD2 | TRBJ2-2 | TRBV30 | . | CAWSELAGGQVGELFF | TGTGCCTGGAGTGAGCTAGCGGGAGGGCAAGTCGGGGAGCTGTTTTTT
TRBD2 | TRBJ2-1 | TRBV30 | . | CAWSLLSRGGVNEQFF | TGTGCCTGGAGTCTCCTCTCCCGGGGGGGCGTGAATGAGCAGTTCTTC
TRBD1 | TRBJ2-3 | TRBV7-3 | . | CASSAGDRGLADTQYF | TGTGCCAGCAGCGCAGGGGACAGGGGGCTCGCAGATACGCAGTATTTT
TRBD1 | TRBJ2-7 | TRBV18 | . | CASSLGQASSYEQYF | TGTGCCAGCTCACTTGGACAGGCGAGCTCCTACGAGCAGTACTTC
. | TRBJ1-1 | TRBV2 | . | CASSEAAGLYTEAFF | TGTGCCAGCAGTGAAGCGGCAGGATTATACACTGAAGCTTTCTTT
TRBD2 | TRBJ2-7 | TRBV6-6 | . | CASSYYAGAVEQYF | TGTGCCAGCAGTTACTACGCGGGAGCGGTCGAGCAGTACTTC
. | TRBJ1-3 | TRBV10-3 | . | CAIKGSGGPGSGNTIYF | TGTGCCATCAAGGGGAGCGGGGGTCCGGGGAGCGGAAACACCATATATTTT
. | TRBJ2-2 | TRBV2 | . | CASSPRGLNTGELFF | TGTGCCAGCAGCCCCCGGGGACTGAACACCGGGGAGCTGTTTTTT
TRBD1 | TRBJ2-7 | TRBV6-5 | . | CASSYGGQGYEQYF | TGTGCCAGCAGTTACGGGGGACAGGGGTACGAGCAGTACTTC